Each of the 5 T cell receptor beta chains below was sequenced from the same sample in a study of T cell responses to AZD1222 COVID-19 vaccine. Libraries were prepared by immunoSEQ multiplex PCR; TCRdb keeps only in-frame clonotypes and omits some of them. Of roughly 120,000 clones listed, about 92% are singletons. Material: peripheral blood, obtained on day 0 of AZD1222 vaccination. Receptor source: an adult in good health.

CDR3 region: CASSAQTGTGTHTGELFF. The CDR3 DNA sequence: TGTGCCAGCAGTGCACAAACCGGGACAGGGACACACACCGGGGAGCTGTTTTTT. The chain has TRBV6-1 and TRBJ2-2, with 9 bases aligning to TRBD1. The CDR3 is 18 residues long. The germline gives CDR1 MNHNS, CDR2 SASEGT. The ends lost 4 bases at V and 3 bases at J; junction bases unmatched: 12.

In its sample, this clone was seen once. J is TRBJ2-5 and V is TRBV28; no clear D. The CDR3 sequence is 13 residues long. Trimming stripped 7 bases from V and 1 base from J, with 10 bases between. Germline assignment: CDR1 MDHEN and CDR2 SYDVKM. The CDR3 sequence is CASTHHPQETQYF. As DNA, the CDR3 is TGTGCCAGCACACATCATCCCCAAGAGACCCAGTACTTC.

The rearrangement uses TRBV5-4 and TRBJ2-5; the D is unclear. The CDR3 is made up of 14 amino acids. The germline V gene encodes CDR1 SGHNT and CDR2 YYREEE (reference sequence). With 4 bases removed from V and 3 bases from J, the gap between germline ends came to 13 bases. The CDR3 DNA follows: TGTGCCAGCAGCCCTGACTGGAGCAAAGAGACCCAGTACTTC. As protein: CASSPDWSKETQYF. The complete variable domain, with remaining parts taken from reference TRBV5-4 and TRBJ2-5, reads ETGVTQSPTHLIKTRGQQVTLRCSSQSGHNTVSWYQQALGQGPQFIFQYYREEENGRGNFPPRFSGLQFPNYSSELNVNALELDDSALYLCASSPDWSKETQYFGPGTRLLVL.

A few counts support this clone. The identical CDR3 is also encoded by other nucleotide sequences in the sample. The chain carries TRBV19 and TRBJ2-7; TRBD2 agrees at 9 bases. The V segment lost 1 base and the J segment 6 bases; nucleotides outside the gene matches: 4. There are 14 residues in the CDR3. Germline V CDR1 and CDR2: LNHDA, SQIVND (reference sequence). The CDR3 nucleotides are TGTGCCAGTAGTATAGGCGGGAGGGCCCGCGAGCAGTACTTC. Protein product: CASSIGGRAREQYF.

This clone has only one observation. This chain connects TRBV9 to TRBJ2-5; 14 positions agree with TRBD2. Germline V lookup: CDR1 SGDLS, CDR2 YYNGEE. V lost 1 base to trimming and J lost 5 bases; unmatched junction nucleotides: 4. The CDR3 is 16 amino acids. The CDR3 DNA reads TGTGCCAGCAGCGTATCGGGACTAGCGGGAGTTGAGACCCAGTACTTC. Its protein is CASSVSGLAGVETQYF.